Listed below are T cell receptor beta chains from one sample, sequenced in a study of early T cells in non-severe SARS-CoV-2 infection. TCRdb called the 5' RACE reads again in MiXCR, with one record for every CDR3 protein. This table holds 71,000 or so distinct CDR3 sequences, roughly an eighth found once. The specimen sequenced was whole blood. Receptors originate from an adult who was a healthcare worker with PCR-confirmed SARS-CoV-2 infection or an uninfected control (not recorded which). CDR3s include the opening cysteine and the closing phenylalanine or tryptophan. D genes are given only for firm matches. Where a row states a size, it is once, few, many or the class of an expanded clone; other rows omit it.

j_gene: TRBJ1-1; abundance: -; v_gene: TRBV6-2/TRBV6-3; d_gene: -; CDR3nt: TGTGCCAGCAGGCAGGGTCTGCGGAACACTGAAGCTTTCTTT; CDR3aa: CASRQGLRNTEAFF
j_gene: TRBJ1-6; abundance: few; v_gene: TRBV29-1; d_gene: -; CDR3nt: TGCAGCGTTGGCGGGGGAGGGGATTCACCCCTCCACTTT; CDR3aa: CSVGGGGDSPLHF
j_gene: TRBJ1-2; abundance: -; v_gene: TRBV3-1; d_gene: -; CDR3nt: TGTGCCAGCAGCCAAGATTTTGAAGGGGCTCACTATGGCTACACCTTC; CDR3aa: CASSQDFEGAHYGYTF
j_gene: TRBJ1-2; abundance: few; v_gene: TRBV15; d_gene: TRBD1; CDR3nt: TGTGCCACCAGCAGTAGGACAGGGTCTGGCTACACCTTC; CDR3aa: CATSSRTGSGYTF
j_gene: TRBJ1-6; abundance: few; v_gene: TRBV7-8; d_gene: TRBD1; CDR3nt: TGTGCCAGCAGCTTGGGGACAGGGGAAGCGGGTAATTCACCCCTCCACTTT; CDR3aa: CASSLGTGEAGNSPLHF
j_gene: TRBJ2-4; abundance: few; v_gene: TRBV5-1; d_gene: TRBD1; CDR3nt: TGCGCCAGCAGCTCCCCCGGGGACAGTTTAACCAAAAACATTCAGTACTTC; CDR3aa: CASSSPGDSLTKNIQYF
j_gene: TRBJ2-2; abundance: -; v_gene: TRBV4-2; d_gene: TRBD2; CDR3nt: TGTGCCAGCATGTCCCAGTGGCCCAGCGGGGTGACGAACACCGGGGAGCTGTTTTTT; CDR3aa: CASMSQWPSGVTNTGELFF
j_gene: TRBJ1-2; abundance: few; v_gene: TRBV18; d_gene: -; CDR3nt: TGTGCCAGCTCACTTCACGGAGGCTACACCTTC; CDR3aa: CASSLHGGYTF
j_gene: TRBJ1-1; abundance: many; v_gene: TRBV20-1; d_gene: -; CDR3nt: TGCAGTGCTGCCACCGCCCGCGGCAGCCCTGGTGGATTGGACACTGAAGCTTTCTTT; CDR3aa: CSAATARGSPGGLDTEAFF
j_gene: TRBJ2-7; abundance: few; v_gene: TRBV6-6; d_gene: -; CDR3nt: TGTGCCAGCAGGGGAACGGGGATTGAAAAAAACGAGCAGTACTTC; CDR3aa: CASRGTGIEKNEQYF
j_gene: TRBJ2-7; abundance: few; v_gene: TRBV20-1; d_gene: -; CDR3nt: TGCAGTGCTAGAGACGGGGCAGTCGACTACGAGCAGTACTTC; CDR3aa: CSARDGAVDYEQYF
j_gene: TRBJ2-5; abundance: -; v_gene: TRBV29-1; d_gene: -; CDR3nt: TGCAGCGTTGAAGACCCGCGAGAAGTGGAGACCCAGTACTTC; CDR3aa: CSVEDPREVETQYF
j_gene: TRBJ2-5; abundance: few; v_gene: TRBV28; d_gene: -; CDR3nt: TGTGCCAGCAGTCTGCGGGGTATAGGGGCCCAGTACTTC; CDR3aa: CASSLRGIGAQYF
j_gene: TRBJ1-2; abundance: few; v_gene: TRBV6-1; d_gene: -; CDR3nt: TGTGCCAGCAGTGAAGCTCTAGGGCGGTATGGCTACACCTTC; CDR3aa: CASSEALGRYGYTF
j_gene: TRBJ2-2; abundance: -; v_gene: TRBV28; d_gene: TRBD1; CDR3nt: TGTGCCAGCAGTTCCCGAGGACAGGGGGCAACCGGGGAGCTGTTTTTT; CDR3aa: CASSSRGQGATGELFF
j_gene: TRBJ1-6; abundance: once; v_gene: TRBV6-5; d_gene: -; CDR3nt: TGTGCCAGCACCCGACAGCCGAATAATTCACCCCTCCACTTT; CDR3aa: CASTRQPNNSPLHF
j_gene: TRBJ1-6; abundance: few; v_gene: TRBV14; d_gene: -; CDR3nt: TGTGCCAGCAGTTACGGACAGAGTAATTCACCCCTCCACTTT; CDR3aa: CASSYGQSNSPLHF
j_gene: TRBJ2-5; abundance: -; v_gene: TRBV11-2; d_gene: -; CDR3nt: TGTGCCAGCAGCTTTACTCGGGTCCAAGAGACCCAGTACTTC; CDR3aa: CASSFTRVQETQYF
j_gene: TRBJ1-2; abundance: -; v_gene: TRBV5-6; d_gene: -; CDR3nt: TGTGCCAGCAGCTTGTTCGCGGAGGAAATAATCTATGGCTACACCTTC; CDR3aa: CASSLFAEEIIYGYTF
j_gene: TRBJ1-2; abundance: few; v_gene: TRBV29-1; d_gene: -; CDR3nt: TGCAGCGTTGAAATTTGGGTTAAAGCTAACTATGGCTACACCTTC; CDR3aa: CSVEIWVKANYGYTF
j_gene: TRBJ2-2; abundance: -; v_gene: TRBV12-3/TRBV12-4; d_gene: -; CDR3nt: TGTGCCAGCAGTTACGGATCCATTACCGGGGAGCTGTTTTTT; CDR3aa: CASSYGSITGELFF
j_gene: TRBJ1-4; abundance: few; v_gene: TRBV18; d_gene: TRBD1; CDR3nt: TGTGCCAGCTCACCCTCCGACAGGGGCGGGAATGAAAAACTGTTTTTT; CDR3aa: CASSPSDRGGNEKLFF
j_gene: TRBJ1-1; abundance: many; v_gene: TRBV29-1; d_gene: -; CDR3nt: TGCAGCGTTACACGGACAGTACAAAACACTGAAGCTTTCTTT; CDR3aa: CSVTRTVQNTEAFF
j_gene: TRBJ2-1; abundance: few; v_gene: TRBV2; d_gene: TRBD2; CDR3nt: TGTGCCAGCAGTGAACGGGGCCCTAGCGGGGGCCTCCTCAAAGTGCAGTTCTTC; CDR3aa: CASSERGPSGGLLKVQFF
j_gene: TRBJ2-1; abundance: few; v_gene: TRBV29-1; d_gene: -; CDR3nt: TGCAGCGTTGATAGAGGCGTGGATGAGCAGTTCTTC; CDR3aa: CSVDRGVDEQFF
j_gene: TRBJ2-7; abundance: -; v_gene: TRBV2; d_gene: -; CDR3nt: TGTGCCAGCAGTGAAACCTACGAGCAGTACTTC; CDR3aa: CASSETYEQYF
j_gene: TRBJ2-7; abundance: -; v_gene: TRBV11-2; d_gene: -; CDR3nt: TGTGCCAGCGGGCAGGATACCTACGAGCAGTACTTC; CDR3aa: CASGQDTYEQYF
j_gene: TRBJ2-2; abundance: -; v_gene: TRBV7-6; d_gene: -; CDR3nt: TGTGCCAGCAGCCCCCGGGACGCTGCGGGCGGGGAGCTGTTTTTT; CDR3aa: CASSPRDAAGGELFF
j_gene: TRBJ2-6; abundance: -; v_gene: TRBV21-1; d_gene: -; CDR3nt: TGTGCCAGCAGCAAAGGGACAGGGGCACCTGACTCTGGGGCCAACGTCCTGACTTTC; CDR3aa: CASSKGTGAPDSGANVLTF
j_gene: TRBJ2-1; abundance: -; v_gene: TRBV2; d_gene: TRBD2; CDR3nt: TGTGCCAGCAGTGACGGGGGACTAGCGTGGATAGGGAATGAGCAGTTCTTC; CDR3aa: CASSDGGLAWIGNEQFF
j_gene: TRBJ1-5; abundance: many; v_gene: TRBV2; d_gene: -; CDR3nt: TGTGCCAGCAGTGATGATGCGATGGGCAATCAGCCCCAGCATTTT; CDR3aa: CASSDDAMGNQPQHF
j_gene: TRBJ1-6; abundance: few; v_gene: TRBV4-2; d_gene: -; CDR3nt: TGTGCCAGCAGCCAAGAACAGGGAGGTAATTCACCCCTCCACTTT; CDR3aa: CASSQEQGGNSPLHF